The 12 T cell receptor beta chains given below trace back to one sample, sequenced in a study of blood T cell repertoires in COVID-19. Generated by immunoSEQ multiplex PCR, the TCRdb table keeps only in-frame clones and is missing some. The data show roughly 290,000 clones, around nine tenths seen once. Sequenced sample: peripheral blood. The receptors stem from a woman in her fifties or sixties with acute or convalescent COVID-19.

The chain couples TRBV15 to TRBJ2-7; D call uncertain. Trimming cost V 0 bases and J 1 base, with 7 bases left between them. The germline CDR1 and CDR2 sequences are LNHNV and YYDKDF (reference sequence). CDR3 length equals 14 residues. The CDR3 loop reads CATSRDRRSYEQYF. DNA for the CDR3: TGTGCCACCAGCAGAGACAGGCGTTCCTACGAGCAGTACTTC. The variable domain in full, completed from reference TRBV15 and TRBJ2-7, reads DAMVIQNPRYQVTQFGKPVTLSCSQTLNHNVMYWYQQKSSQAPKLLFHYYDKDFNNEADTPDNFQSRRPNTSFCFLDIRSPGLGDTAMYLCATSRDRRSYEQYFGPGTRLTVT.

This chain uses TRBV5-6 with TRBJ1-1, with D unresolved. The germline V gene encodes CDR1 SGHDT and CDR2 YYEEEE. V was shortened by 4 bases and J by 4 bases, with 11 bases between the two germline ends. The CDR3 length is 13 residues. This CDR3 reads CASSPARSTEAFF. The CDR3 DNA reads as TGTGCCAGCAGCCCCGCACGGAGCACTGAAGCTTTCTTT.

The V gene is TRBV7-2, the J gene TRBJ1-4, with D perhaps matching TRBD1 (6 bases). The CDR3 spans 14 residues. Germline-derived CDR1 and CDR2 are SGHTA and FQGNSA. Trimming removed 6 bases at V and 4 bases at J, with 12 bases between. Here the CDR3 DNA reads TGTGCCAGCAGTTTGGACAGATATAATGAAAAACTGTTTTTT. It translates to CASSLDRYNEKLFF.

The rearrangement joins TRBV9 to TRBJ2-1, with 12 bases matching TRBD2. CDR1 and CDR2 from the germline V gene are SGDLS and YYNGEE. This CDR3 has 15 amino acids. V gave up 0 bases and J gave up 8 bases; unmatched junction bases: 3. Written as DNA, the CDR3 is TGTGCCAGCAGCGTAGGGCTAGCGGGGGGGCATGAGCAGTTCTTC. Translation: CASSVGLAGGHEQFF.

The CDR3 region has the DNA TGCGCCAGCAGCGACGACAGGGCGGGAGGCTACACCTTC. This sequence encodes CASSDDRAGGYTF. This chain links TRBV5-1 with TRBJ1-2; 7 bases align to TRBD1. After removal of 4 bases from V and 8 bases from J, the junction contained 8 bases not matched to a gene. The CDR3 runs to 13 residues. The germline gives CDR1 SGHRS, CDR2 YFSETQ.

This chain joins TRBV9 and TRBJ2-7, with D maybe TRBD2 (5 bases). The CDR3 has 16 amino acids. Trimming took off 4 bases at V and 4 bases at J, with 21 bases between the two ends. CDR1 is SGDLS and CDR2 is YYNGEE in the germline V gene. Here the CDR3 DNA reads TGTGCCAGCAGCCCCCCGGCTAGCACAGAGCGGTACGAGCAGTACTTC. It encodes CASSPPASTERYEQYF.

V usage is TRBV27 and J usage is TRBJ2-3, with D possibly TRBD1 on 5 matching bases. The CDR3 has 16 residues. V was clipped by 3 bases and J by 1 base, with 14 bases between them. The germline V gene encodes CDR1 MNHEY and CDR2 SMNVEV (reference sequence). The CDR3: CASSFGARGRTDTQYF. The CDR3 DNA reads as TGTGCCAGCAGTTTTGGGGCTCGCGGCCGCACAGATACGCAGTATTTT.

CDR3 sequence reads: CASNTGGVDGYTF. In DNA, the CDR3 is TGTGCCAGCAATACAGGGGGCGTGGATGGCTACACCTTC. V is TRBV2 and J is TRBJ1-2; 9 bases match TRBD1. The trim removed 7 bases at V and 6 bases at J, leaving 6 bases unmatched. Germline V gene sequence: CDR1 SNHLY, CDR2 FYNNEI. The CDR3 covers 13 residues.

This chain links TRBV28 with TRBJ2-7, with D possibly being TRBD1 (5 bases). The CDR3 runs 14 residues. V was clipped by 8 bases and J by 2 bases, with 16 bases between them. CDR1 and CDR2 (germline): MDHEN, SYDVKM. The CDR3, as DNA: TGTGCCAGCGGCCCCCTAGACAGTCCCTACGAGCAGTACTTC. It encodes CASGPLDSPYEQYF. The full variable domain, its missing parts supplied by reference TRBV28 and TRBJ2-7, is DVKVTQSSRYLVKRTGEKVFLECVQDMDHENMFWYRQDPGLGLRLIYFSYDVKMKEKGDIPEGYSVSREKKERFSLILESASTNQTSMYLCASGPLDSPYEQYFGPGTRLTVT.

The chain links TRBV5-5 to TRBJ1-5; 7 positions match TRBD1. V lost 2 bases and J lost 6; bases outside the gene matches: 2. Germline lookup yields CDR1 SGHKS and CDR2 YYEKEE (reference sequence). The CDR3 runs to 13 residues. DNA for the CDR3: TGTGCCAGCAGCTTTACAGGGGTTCAGCCCCAGCATTTT. This gives the protein CASSFTGVQPQHF. The complete variable domain, with remaining parts taken from reference TRBV5-5 and TRBJ1-5, reads DAGVTQSPTHLIKTRGQQVTLRCSPISGHKSVSWYQQVLGQGPQFIFQYYEKEERGRGNFPDRFSARQFPNYSSELNVNALLLGDSALYLCASSFTGVQPQHFGDGTRLSIL.

CDR3: CASSLAQGPGYTF. As DNA, the CDR3 is TGTGCCAGCAGCTTAGCCCAGGGGCCCGGCTACACCTTC. The rearrangement links TRBV7-9 to TRBJ1-2; weak D call: TRBD1 (6 bases). From germline, CDR1 is SEHNR and CDR2 FQNEAQ (reference sequence). The germline V and J ends were trimmed by 0 bases and 8 bases, with 10 bases remaining between them. This CDR3 spans 13 amino acids.

The CDR3 is CASSTPTGGIGVSTF. CDR3 coding DNA: TGTGCCAGCAGTACTCCTACAGGGGGCATCGGGGTCAGCACCTTC. The V gene is TRBV6-5, the J gene TRBJ1-2, with 9 bases matching TRBD1. This CDR3 is built from 15 residues. The germline CDR1 and CDR2 sequences are MNHEY and SVGAGI. V was pared by 5 bases and J by 13 bases, with 17 bases of the junction left unmatched.